The 32 T cell receptor beta chains below were found in one sample sequenced in a study of blood T cell repertoires in COVID-19 (dated by TCRdb to 2018 to 2021). Library creation used the immunoSEQ multiplex PCR assay. Here the immuneACCESS table is served through TCRdb, limited to in-frame sequences with V and J called. Missing clones are a known gap in these copies; in checked studies unresolved V genes cover under half, and the rest lacks a known reason. The sample includes 100,000 or so clones, with about 78% observed a single time. The ten largest account for 9.5% to 10% of the sample. Source material: peripheral blood. Source of these receptors: a man in his sixties with active or convalescent COVID-19.

The chain joins TRBV15 to TRBJ1-2, with TRBD1 as a possible D gene (5 bases). CDR3 length: 15 amino acids. Germline loops: CDR1 LNHNV, CDR2 YYDKDF (reference sequence). Trimming took 1 base from V and 4 from J, leaving 13 bases between them. The CDR3: CATSRGATGGYGYTF. The CDR3 DNA reads TGTGCCACCAGCAGAGGTGCCACGGGGGGCTATGGCTACACCTTC.

A word on this clone: In the same sample, other DNA sequences code for this CDR3. CDR3 coding DNA: TGCGCCACTTCAGGGGCGGTTAGCAATCAGCCCCAGCATTTT. Amino acid sequence: CATSGAVSNQPQHF. The J gene is TRBJ1-5, the V gene TRBV10-2; D is perhaps TRBD1 (6 bases). The CDR3 extends over 14 amino acids. Trimming pared 10 bases from V and 0 bases from J, leaving 13 bases between. Germline CDR1 is WSHSY and CDR2 is SAAADI.

The V and J genes are TRBV5-4 and TRBJ2-3; a weak D match, TRBD2 (6 bases). The ends were cut back, 5 bases at V and 1 base at J, with 14 bases in the middle. This CDR3 spans 15 amino acids. CDR1 SGHNT and CDR2 YYREEE come from the germline V gene (reference sequence). DNA for the CDR3: TGTGCCAGCAGACCTGGCCCGGGAGGCACAGATACGCAGTATTTT. This gives the protein CASRPGPGGTDTQYF.

This clone was seen a few times. This chain joins TRBV12-3 or TRBV12-4 and TRBJ2-3; 7 bases align to TRBD1. There are 13 residues in the CDR3. V lost 6 bases, J lost 4 bases, and 4 bases stayed unmatched. In DNA, the CDR3 is TGTGCCAGCAGGATAACAGGGGCAGATACGCAGTATTTT. As protein: CASRITGADTQYF.

CDR3 sequence reads: CASSEALAGSPLHF. In nucleotides, the CDR3 is TGTGCCAGCAGTGAAGCGCTTGCGGGTTCACCCCTCCACTTT. The rearrangement links TRBV2 to TRBJ1-6; D is undetermined. The CDR3 is made up of 14 amino acids. Trimming removed 0 bases from V and 9 bases from J, with 9 bases in between. Germline CDR1 is SNHLY and CDR2 is FYNNEI.

In DNA form, the CDR3 reads TGTGCCAGCAGGTCCCCAAGCGGGAGAGCCTACAATGAGCAGTTCTTC. Protein sequence: CASRSPSGRAYNEQFF. The rearrangement uses TRBV28 and TRBJ2-1, with TRBD2 matching over 8 bases. The CDR3 spans 16 residues. After removal of 6 bases from V and 2 bases from J, the junction contained 9 bases not matched to a gene. The germline V gene has CDR1 MDHEN and CDR2 SYDVKM. Looking up the rest from reference TRBV28 and TRBJ2-1 gives the full variable domain: DVKVTQSSRYLVKRTGEKVFLECVQDMDHENMFWYRQDPGLGLRLIYFSYDVKMKEKGDIPEGYSVSREKKERFSLILESASTNQTSMYLCASRSPSGRAYNEQFFGPGTRLTVL.

The chain recombines TRBV28 with TRBJ2-1; TRBD2 aligns across 9 bases. J was trimmed by 7 bases and V by 7 bases; bases with no gene match: 11. CDR3 size: 15 residues. The germline V gene has CDR1 MDHEN and CDR2 SYDVKM. The CDR3 DNA sequence: TGTGCCAGCACACTGGGTAGCGGGAGTTTGAATGAGCAGTTCTTC. It specifies CASTLGSGSLNEQFF.

In its sample, this clone was seen a few times. The chain is built from TRBV7-9 and TRBJ2-2; the match to TRBD2 covers 14 bases. The CDR3 has 21 residues. Losses at the gene ends were 8 bases for V and 2 bases for J; bases not matched to a gene: 19. Germline lookup yields CDR1 SEHNR and CDR2 FQNEAQ (reference sequence). In nucleotides, the CDR3 is TGTGCCAGCTCGTCCAACACGGGACTAGCGGGAGTGGGACGTAACACCGGGGAGCTGTTTTTT. It yields the protein CASSSNTGLAGVGRNTGELFF.

This clone has just one count. The chain carries TRBV30 and TRBJ2-1; tentatively, D is TRBD1 (6 bases). From germline, CDR1 is GTSNPN and CDR2 SVGIG (reference sequence). This CDR3 is 12 amino acids long. V was shortened by 7 bases and J by 14 bases, with 21 bases between the two germline ends. The CDR3 DNA reads TGTGCCTTGGCCGCTAACCGGGACATGGAGTTCTTC. Its translation is CALAANRDMEFF.

This clone was seen more than once but under ten times. The V call is TRBV18, the J call TRBJ2-4; unclear D gene. Germline CDR1 and CDR2: KGHSH and LQKENI. V dropped 8 bases and J dropped 5 bases, with 7 bases sitting between them. The CDR3 runs 11 residues. CDR3 amino acids: CASRQENIQYF. CDR3 nucleotides: TGTGCCAGCCGGCAGGAAAACATTCAGTACTTC. The full variable domain, rest sourced from reference TRBV18 and TRBJ2-4, is NAGVMQNPRHLVRRRGQEARLRCSPMKGHSHVYWYRQLPEEGLKFMVYLQKENIIDESGMPKERFSAEFPKEGPSILRIQQVVRGDSAAYFCASRQENIQYFGAGTRLSVL.

The chain carries TRBV6-2 or TRBV6-3 and TRBJ1-1; weak D call: TRBD1 (5 bases). V lost 4 bases, J lost 5 bases, and 17 bases lay in between. CDR3 length equals 15 residues. Germline V gene lookup returns CDR1 MNHEY and CDR2 SVGEGT. The CDR3 reads CASSFPPGRGTEAFF. The CDR3 DNA follows: TGTGCCAGCAGTTTTCCCCCAGGGCGGGGGACTGAAGCTTTCTTT.

The chain carries TRBV2 and TRBJ2-5, with D uncertain. V was cut by 9 bases and J by 4 bases, with 18 bases left in between. In germline, CDR1 is SNHLY, CDR2 FYNNEI. The CDR3 totals 14 residues. Written as DNA, the CDR3 is TGTGCCAGATCCAAAACCCCAGTCGCAGAGACCCAGTACTTC. This gives the protein CARSKTPVAETQYF.

The rearrangement links TRBV15 to TRBJ1-5, with D hard to call. CDR1 is LNHNV, CDR2 YYDKDF, per germline (reference sequence). V shed 0 bases and J shed 4 bases, with 7 bases lying between them. This CDR3 spans 14 amino acids. CDR3 DNA sequence: TGTGCCACCAGCAGAGATCCTTTAAATCAGCCCCAGCATTTT. It translates to CATSRDPLNQPQHF.

The chain links TRBV24-1 to TRBJ1-2; D is uncertain. This CDR3 region has 12 residues. CDR1 is KGHDR and CDR2 is SFDVKD in the germline V gene. Trimming cost V 6 bases and J 3 bases, with 7 bases left between them. The chain's CDR3 is CATSKSDYGYTF. In nucleotides, the CDR3 is TGTGCCACCAGTAAATCCGACTATGGCTACACCTTC.

CDR3 DNA: TGTGCCAGCAGCACCGTAGCGGGCTCCTACAATGAGCAGTTCTTC. This encodes CASSTVAGSYNEQFF. V usage is TRBV7-2 and J usage is TRBJ2-1; 7 bases match TRBD2. Germline CDR1 reads SGHTA; CDR2 reads FQGNSA. After removal of 5 bases from V and 0 bases from J, the junction contained 4 bases not matched to a gene. The CDR3 is 15 residues long. The whole variable domain, filled in from reference TRBV7-2 and TRBJ2-1, reads GAGVSQSPSNKVTEKGKDVELRCDPISGHTALYWYRQSLGQGLEFLIYFQGNSAPDKSGLPSDRFSAERTGGSVSTLTIQRTQQEDSAVYLCASSTVAGSYNEQFFGPGTRLTVL.

This sequence joins TRBV28 and TRBJ1-5, with TRBD1 matching 7 bases. The CDR3 has 16 residues. The junction had 11 bases not matched to a gene; V was cut back by 5 bases and J by 4 bases. Germline CDR1 MDHEN, CDR2 SYDVKM. The CDR3 loop reads CASSPLRQGFNQPQHF. The CDR3 nucleotides are TGTGCCAGCAGTCCTCTTAGACAGGGATTTAATCAGCCCCAGCATTTT.

The rearrangement links TRBV7-2 to TRBJ1-2; 9 bases map to TRBD1. J lost 2 bases, V lost 4 bases, and 2 bases had no gene match. This CDR3 is 14 amino acids long. The V gene's germline CDR1 is SGHTA and CDR2 FQGNSA. In nucleotides, the CDR3 is TGTGCCAGCAGCTCCACAGGGGGCAACTATGGCTACACCTTC. Residues: CASSSTGGNYGYTF. Full variable domain (outside the CDR3, taken from reference TRBV7-2 and TRBJ1-2): GAGVSQSPSNKVTEKGKDVELRCDPISGHTALYWYRQSLGQGLEFLIYFQGNSAPDKSGLPSDRFSAERTGGSVSTLTIQRTQQEDSAVYLCASSSTGGNYGYTFGSGTRLTVV.

The chain combines TRBV5-1 with TRBJ2-2; TRBD2 aligns across 8 bases. The CDR3 covers 16 residues. Germline-derived CDR1 and CDR2 are SGHRS and YFSETQ. With V trimmed by 6 bases and J by 5 bases, 12 bases remained unmatched. This CDR3 reads CASTRGGTSRTGELFF. CDR3 in DNA: TGCGCCAGCACCCGGGGGGGGACCTCACGGACCGGGGAGCTGTTTTTT.

CDR3 residues: CASSLGTSGIADTQYF. For the CDR3, the DNA is TGCGCCAGCAGCCTCGGGACTAGCGGGATCGCAGATACGCAGTATTTT. The rearrangement links TRBV4-3 to TRBJ2-3; 13 bases are shared with TRBD2. The CDR3 has 16 residues. Germline V lookup: CDR1 LGHNA, CDR2 YSLEER. The ends lost 4 bases at V and 4 bases at J; junction bases unmatched: 5.

This clone showed up just once. The genes are TRBV7-2 and TRBJ2-2, with 14 bases fitting TRBD2. The germline V gene has CDR1 SGHTA and CDR2 FQGNSA. CDR3 length: 17 residues. CDR3: CVEGGTSGSGVTGELFF. The CDR3 nucleotides are TGTGTGGAGGGGGGGACTAGCGGGAGTGGAGTCACCGGGGAGCTGTTTTTT.

The chain carries TRBV29-1 and TRBJ2-1; D might be TRBD2 (7 bases). The ends were cut back, 4 bases at V and 2 bases at J, with 9 bases in the middle. The CDR3 has 13 amino acids. In germline, CDR1 is SQVTM, CDR2 ANQGSEA. CDR3 loop: CSVVGGPYNEQFF. CDR3 bases: TGCAGCGTTGTGGGGGGGCCCTACAATGAGCAGTTCTTC.

This chain uses TRBV25-1 with TRBJ2-2, with D possibly matching TRBD2 (7 bases). Germline V gene sequence: CDR1 MGHDK, CDR2 SYGVNS. The V end was cut by 6 bases, the J end by 5 bases, with 19 bases between. This CDR3 has 16 residues. In DNA form, the CDR3 reads TGTGCCAGCAGGGGGGGGGCACCCCAAGGAACCGGGGAGCTGTTTTTT. Translating gives CASRGGAPQGTGELFF.

A few counts support this clone. The sample holds other DNA sequences that translate to the same CDR3. V and J are TRBV7-9 and TRBJ2-3; a possible D gene is TRBD2 (6 bases). V was clipped by 0 bases and J by 5 bases, with 6 bases between them. There are 13 residues in the CDR3. Germline CDR1 SEHNR, CDR2 FQNEAQ (reference sequence). The CDR3 nucleotides are TGTGCCAGCAGCTTAGCGGGGGGAGATACGCAGTATTTT. The encoded protein is CASSLAGGDTQYF.

This rearrangement joins TRBV7-9 to TRBJ2-3; 9 positions agree with TRBD1. V dropped 5 bases and J dropped 2; count of bases not matched to a gene: 8. Germline V gene lookup returns CDR1 SEHNR and CDR2 FQNEAQ (reference sequence). The CDR3 has 16 residues. CDR3 sequence: CASSKTGTGNTDTQYF. The CDR3 region has the DNA TGTGCCAGCAGCAAAACCGGGACAGGGAACACAGATACGCAGTATTTT. The full variable domain, its missing parts supplied by reference TRBV7-9 and TRBJ2-3, is DTGVSQNPRHKITKRGQNVTFRCDPISEHNRLYWYRQTLGQGPEFLTYFQNEAQLEKSRLLSDRFSAERPKGSFSTLEIQRTEQGDSAMYLCASSKTGTGNTDTQYFGPGTRLTVL.

The chain combines TRBV5-6 with TRBJ1-5; D is possibly TRBD1 (6 bases). V lost 0 bases and J lost 5, with 18 bases in between. The CDR3 is 17 residues long. Germline loops: CDR1 SGHDT, CDR2 YYEEEE. The chain's CDR3 is CASSLGPGTIPDQPQHF. DNA for the CDR3: TGTGCCAGCAGCTTGGGACCCGGGACAATACCCGATCAGCCCCAGCATTTT.

The J gene is TRBJ1-1, the V gene TRBV7-2, with D unresolved. Germline V lookup: CDR1 SGHTA, CDR2 FQGNSA. The ends were cut back, 1 base at V and 5 bases at J, with 11 bases in the middle. CDR3 length: 14 residues. The CDR3 nucleotides read TGTGCCAGCAGCTTAGTCCCGGGAGGGACTGAAGCTTTCTTT. Translation gives CASSLVPGGTEAFF.

The chain carries TRBV30 and TRBJ2-1; TRBD2 agrees at 8 bases. The CDR3 is made up of 13 amino acids. Germline V CDR1 and CDR2: GTSNPN, SVGIG (reference sequence). The CDR3 DNA is TGTGCGGTAGCGGGATTTTTGGGAAATGAGCAGTTCTTC. Translation: CAVAGFLGNEQFF.

This chain joins TRBV5-1 and TRBJ1-2; D may be TRBD1 (6 bases). The CDR3 spans 13 residues. Germline loops: CDR1 SGHRS, CDR2 YFSETQ. V was shortened by 0 bases and J by 8 bases, with 11 bases between the two germline ends. The DNA of the CDR3 is TGCGCCAGCAGCTTGGTCCCAGGGACAGGCTACACCTTC. Protein product: CASSLVPGTGYTF. Full variable domain (rest looked up from reference TRBV5-1 and TRBJ1-2): KAGVTQTPRYLIKTRGQQVTLSCSPISGHRSVSWYQQTPGQGLQFLFEYFSETQRNKGNFPGRFSGRQFSNSRSEMNVSTLELGDSALYLCASSLVPGTGYTFGSGTRLTVV.

In this sample, this clone turned up once. The chain links TRBV15 to TRBJ1-3; a possible D gene is TRBD1 (6 bases). This CDR3 spans 15 amino acids. Trimming stripped 0 bases from V and 4 bases from J, with 10 bases between. CDR1 is LNHNV and CDR2 is YYDKDF in the germline V gene (reference sequence). The CDR3 nucleotides read TGTGCCACCAGCAGAGAATACAGGGTGGGAAACACCATATATTTT. Protein product: CATSREYRVGNTIYF.

The rearrangement uses TRBV24-1 and TRBJ1-5, with 8 bases fitting TRBD1. Germline V lookup: CDR1 KGHDR, CDR2 SFDVKD. The CDR3 sequence is 16 residues long. The ends lost 4 bases at V and 2 bases at J; junction bases unmatched: 6. The DNA of the CDR3 is TGTGCCACCAGTGACCCCGGGACAGGCGGCAATCAGCCCCAGCATTTT. Amino acid sequence: CATSDPGTGGNQPQHF.

The rearrangement uses TRBV6-4 and TRBJ2-5, with a possible D match to TRBD2 (6 bases). The CDR3 covers 13 residues. The germline V and J ends were trimmed by 4 bases and 4 bases, with 10 bases remaining between them. Germline CDR1 and CDR2: MRHNA and SNTAGT. CDR3 sequence (DNA): TGTGCCAGCAGTGTCGGGAGCGGAGAGACCCAGTACTTC. Residues: CASSVGSGETQYF.

The rearrangement links TRBV2 to TRBJ2-5, with TRBD2 matching over 10 bases. Per the germline V gene, CDR1 is SNHLY and CDR2 is FYNNEI. CDR3 length: 17 residues. Trimming took 2 bases from V and 4 from J; bases not matched to a gene: 10. The chain's CDR3 is CASSEWFSGRGGETQYF. The CDR3 coding sequence is TGTGCCAGCAGTGAATGGTTCAGCGGGAGGGGTGGAGAGACCCAGTACTTC.